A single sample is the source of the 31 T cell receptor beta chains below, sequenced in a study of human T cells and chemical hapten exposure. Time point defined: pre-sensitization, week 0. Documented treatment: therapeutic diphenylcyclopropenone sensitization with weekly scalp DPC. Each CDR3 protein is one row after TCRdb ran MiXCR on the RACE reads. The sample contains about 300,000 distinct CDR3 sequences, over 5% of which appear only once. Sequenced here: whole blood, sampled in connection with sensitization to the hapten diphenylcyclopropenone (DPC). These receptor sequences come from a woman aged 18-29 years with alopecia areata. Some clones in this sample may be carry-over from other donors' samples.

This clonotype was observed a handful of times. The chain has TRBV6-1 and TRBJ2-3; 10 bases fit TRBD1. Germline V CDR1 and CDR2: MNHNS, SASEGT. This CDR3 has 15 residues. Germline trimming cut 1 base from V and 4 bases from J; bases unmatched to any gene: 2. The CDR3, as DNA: TGTGCCAGCAGTGAAGGGGGGACAGGGGCAGATACGCAGTATTTT. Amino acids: CASSEGGTGADTQYF.

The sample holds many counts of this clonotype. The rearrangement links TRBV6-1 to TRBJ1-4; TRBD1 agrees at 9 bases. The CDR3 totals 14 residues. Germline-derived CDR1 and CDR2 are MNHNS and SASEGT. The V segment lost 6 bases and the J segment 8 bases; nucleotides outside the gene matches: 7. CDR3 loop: CASSWDRVGEKLFF. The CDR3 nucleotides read TGTGCCAGCAGCTGGGACAGGGTAGGAGAAAAACTGTTTTTT.

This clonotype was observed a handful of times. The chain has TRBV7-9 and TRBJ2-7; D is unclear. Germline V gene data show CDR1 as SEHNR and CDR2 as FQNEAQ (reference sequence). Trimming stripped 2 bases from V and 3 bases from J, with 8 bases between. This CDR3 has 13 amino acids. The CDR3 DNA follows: TGTGCCAGCAGCTTAACGAGCCGCTACGAGCAGTACTTC. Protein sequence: CASSLTSRYEQYF.

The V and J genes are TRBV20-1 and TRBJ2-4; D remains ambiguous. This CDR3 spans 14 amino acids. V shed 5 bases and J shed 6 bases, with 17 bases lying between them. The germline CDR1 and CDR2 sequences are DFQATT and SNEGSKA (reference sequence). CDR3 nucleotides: TGCAGTGCTCGAGCCCAGACCCTACGAAACATTCAGTACTTC. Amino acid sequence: CSARAQTLRNIQYF.

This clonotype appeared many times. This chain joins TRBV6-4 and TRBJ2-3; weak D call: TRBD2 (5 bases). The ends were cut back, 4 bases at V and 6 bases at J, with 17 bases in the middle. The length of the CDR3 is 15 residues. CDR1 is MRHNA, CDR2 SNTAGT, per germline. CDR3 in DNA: TGTGCCAGCAGTGTCGGGATCGGGCCTGCCGATACGCAGTATTTT. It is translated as CASSVGIGPADTQYF.

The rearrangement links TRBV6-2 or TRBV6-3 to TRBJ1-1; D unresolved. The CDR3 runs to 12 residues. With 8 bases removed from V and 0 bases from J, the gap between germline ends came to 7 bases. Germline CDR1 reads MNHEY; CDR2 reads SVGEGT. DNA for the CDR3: TGTGCCAGCGCCCAAATGAACACTGAAGCTTTCTTT. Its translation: CASAQMNTEAFF.

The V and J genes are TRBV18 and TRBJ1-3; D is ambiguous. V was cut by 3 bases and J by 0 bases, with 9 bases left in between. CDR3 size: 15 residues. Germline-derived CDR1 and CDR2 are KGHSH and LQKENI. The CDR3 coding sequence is TGTGCCAGCTCACCGTCACAGCGCTCTGGAAACACCATATATTTT. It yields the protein CASSPSQRSGNTIYF.

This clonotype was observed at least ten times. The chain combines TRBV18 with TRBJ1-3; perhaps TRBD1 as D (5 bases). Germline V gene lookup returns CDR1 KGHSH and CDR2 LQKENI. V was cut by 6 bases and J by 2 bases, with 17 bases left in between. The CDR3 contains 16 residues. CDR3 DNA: TGTGCCAGCTCTCTCAACCCCGCAGGGACTGGAAACACCATATATTTT. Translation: CASSLNPAGTGNTIYF.

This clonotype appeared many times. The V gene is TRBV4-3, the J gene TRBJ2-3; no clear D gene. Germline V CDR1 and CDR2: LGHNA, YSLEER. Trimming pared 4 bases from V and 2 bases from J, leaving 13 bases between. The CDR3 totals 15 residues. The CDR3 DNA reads TGCGCCAGCAGCCCGCGGCTCGCTGACACAGATACGCAGTATTTT. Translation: CASSPRLADTDTQYF.

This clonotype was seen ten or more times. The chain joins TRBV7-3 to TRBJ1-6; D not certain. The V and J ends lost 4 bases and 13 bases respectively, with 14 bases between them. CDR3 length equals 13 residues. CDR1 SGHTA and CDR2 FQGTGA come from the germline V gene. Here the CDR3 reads CASSSTLSGPLHF. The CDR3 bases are TGTGCCAGCAGCTCCACACTGTCGGGGCCCCTCCACTTT.

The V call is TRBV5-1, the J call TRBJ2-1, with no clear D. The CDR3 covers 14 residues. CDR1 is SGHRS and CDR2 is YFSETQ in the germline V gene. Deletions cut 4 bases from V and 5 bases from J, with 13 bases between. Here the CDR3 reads CASSESPLNNEQFF. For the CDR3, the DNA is TGCGCCAGCAGCGAAAGCCCATTGAACAATGAGCAGTTCTTC.

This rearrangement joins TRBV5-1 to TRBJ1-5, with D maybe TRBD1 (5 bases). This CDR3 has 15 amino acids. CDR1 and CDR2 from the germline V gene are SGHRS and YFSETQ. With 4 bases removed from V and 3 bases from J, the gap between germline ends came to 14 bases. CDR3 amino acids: CASSPGGGNNQPQHF. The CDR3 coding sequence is TGCGCCAGCAGCCCCGGCGGGGGAAACAATCAGCCCCAGCATTTT.

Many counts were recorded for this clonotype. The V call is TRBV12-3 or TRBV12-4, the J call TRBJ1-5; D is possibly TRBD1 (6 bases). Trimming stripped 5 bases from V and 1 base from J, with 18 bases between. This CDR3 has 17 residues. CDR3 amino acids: CASSVGRGTMSNQPQHF. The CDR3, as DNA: TGTGCCAGCAGTGTGGGGAGGGGGACGATGAGCAATCAGCCCCAGCATTTT.

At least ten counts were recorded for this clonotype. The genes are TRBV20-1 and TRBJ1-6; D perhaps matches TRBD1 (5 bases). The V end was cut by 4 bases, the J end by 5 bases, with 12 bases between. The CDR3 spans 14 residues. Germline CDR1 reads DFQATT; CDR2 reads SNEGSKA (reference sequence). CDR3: CSAKGPGDNSPLHF. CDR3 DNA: TGCAGTGCTAAGGGACCCGGGGATAATTCACCCCTCCACTTT.

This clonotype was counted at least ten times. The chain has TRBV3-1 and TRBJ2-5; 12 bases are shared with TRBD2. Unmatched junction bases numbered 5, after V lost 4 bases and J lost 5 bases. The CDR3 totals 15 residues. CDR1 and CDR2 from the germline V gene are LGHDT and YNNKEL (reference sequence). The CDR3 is CASSLLAGGHETQYF. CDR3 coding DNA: TGTGCCAGCAGCCTCCTAGCGGGGGGGCACGAGACCCAGTACTTC.

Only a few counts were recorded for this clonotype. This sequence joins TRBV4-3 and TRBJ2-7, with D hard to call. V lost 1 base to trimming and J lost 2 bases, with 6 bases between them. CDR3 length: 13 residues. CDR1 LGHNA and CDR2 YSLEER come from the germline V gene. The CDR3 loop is CASSQGVTYEQYF. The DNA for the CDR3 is TGCGCCAGCAGCCAAGGAGTTACCTACGAGCAGTACTTC.

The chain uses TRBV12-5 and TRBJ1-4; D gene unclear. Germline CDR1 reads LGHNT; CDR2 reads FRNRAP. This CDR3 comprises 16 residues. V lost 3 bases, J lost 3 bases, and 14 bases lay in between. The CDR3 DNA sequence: TGTGCTAGTGGTTTACCCATTCGCGTCGCTAATGAAAAACTGTTTTTT. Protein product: CASGLPIRVANEKLFF.

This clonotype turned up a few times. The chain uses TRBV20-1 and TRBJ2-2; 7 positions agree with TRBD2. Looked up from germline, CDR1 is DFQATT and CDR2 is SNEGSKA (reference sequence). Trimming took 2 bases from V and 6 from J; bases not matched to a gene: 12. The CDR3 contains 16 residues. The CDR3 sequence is CSARPASSGDAGELFF. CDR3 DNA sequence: TGCAGTGCTAGACCTGCCTCGAGCGGGGATGCCGGGGAGCTGTTTTTT.

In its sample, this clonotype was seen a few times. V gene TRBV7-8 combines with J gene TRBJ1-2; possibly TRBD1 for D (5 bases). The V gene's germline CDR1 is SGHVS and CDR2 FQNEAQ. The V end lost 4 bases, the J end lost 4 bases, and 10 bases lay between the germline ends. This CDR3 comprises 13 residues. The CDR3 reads CASSSFDSYGYTF. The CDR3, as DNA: TGTGCCAGCAGCTCTTTCGACAGCTATGGCTACACCTTC.

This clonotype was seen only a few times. This CDR3 reads CASSPHRGLRGEKLFF. The CDR3 nucleotides are TGTGCCAGCAGCCCCCATCGGGGGCTTCGAGGTGAAAAACTGTTTTTT. The chain carries TRBV7-9 and TRBJ1-4, with D perhaps matching TRBD1 (6 bases). The ends were cut back, 5 bases at V and 7 bases at J, with 20 bases in the middle. There are 16 residues in the CDR3. CDR1 is SEHNR, CDR2 FQNEAQ, per germline (reference sequence).

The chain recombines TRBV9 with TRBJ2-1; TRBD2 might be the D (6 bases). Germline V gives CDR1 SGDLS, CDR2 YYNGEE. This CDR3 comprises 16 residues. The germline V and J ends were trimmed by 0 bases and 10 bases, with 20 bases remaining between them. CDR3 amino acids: CASSVGPLLLAEEQFF. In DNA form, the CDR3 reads TGTGCCAGCAGCGTAGGCCCCCTGTTATTAGCGGAGGAGCAGTTCTTC.

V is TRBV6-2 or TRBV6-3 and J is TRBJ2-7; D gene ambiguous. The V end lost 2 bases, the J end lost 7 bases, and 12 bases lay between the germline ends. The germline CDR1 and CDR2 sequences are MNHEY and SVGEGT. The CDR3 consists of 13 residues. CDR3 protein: CASSYQGLGEQYF. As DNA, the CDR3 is TGTGCCAGCAGTTACCAAGGGCTGGGGGAGCAGTACTTC.

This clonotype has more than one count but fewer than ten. CDR3 in amino acids: CASSLEGTEGNTIYF. The CDR3 region has the DNA TGTGCCAGCAGCTTAGAGGGGACAGAGGGAAACACCATATATTTT. The chain combines TRBV7-2 with TRBJ1-3, with 7 nucleotides matching TRBD1. This CDR3 is 15 amino acids long. Trimming at V came to 1 base and at J to 4 bases, leaving 4 bases not matched to a gene. Germline V gene sequence: CDR1 SGHTA, CDR2 FQGNSA. Looking up the rest from reference TRBV7-2 and TRBJ1-3 gives the full variable domain: GAGVSQSPSNKVTEKGKDVELRCDPISGHTALYWYRQSLGQGLEFLIYFQGNSAPDKSGLPSDRFSAERTGGSVSTLTIQRTQQEDSAVYLCASSLEGTEGNTIYFGEGSWLTVV.

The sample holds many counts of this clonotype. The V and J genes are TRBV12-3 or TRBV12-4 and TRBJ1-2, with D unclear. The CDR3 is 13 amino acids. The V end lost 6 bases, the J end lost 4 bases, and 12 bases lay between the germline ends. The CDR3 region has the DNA TGTGCCAGCAGCCAAAGGGCAGGCTATGGCTACACCTTC. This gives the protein CASSQRAGYGYTF.

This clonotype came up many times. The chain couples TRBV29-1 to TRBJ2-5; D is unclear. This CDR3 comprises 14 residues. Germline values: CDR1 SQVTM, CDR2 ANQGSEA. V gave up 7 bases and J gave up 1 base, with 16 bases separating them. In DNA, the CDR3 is TGCAGCGCCGCCACCCGTGGATCCCAAGAGACCCAGTACTTC. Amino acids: CSAATRGSQETQYF.

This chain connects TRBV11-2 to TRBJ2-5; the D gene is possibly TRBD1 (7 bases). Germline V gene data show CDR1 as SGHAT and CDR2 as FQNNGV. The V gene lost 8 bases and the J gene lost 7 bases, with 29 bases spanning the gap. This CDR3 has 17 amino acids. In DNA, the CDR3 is TGTGCCAGCTCCCGTCAAATCCCAGGGGGGACATCCGGGACCCAGTACTTC. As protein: CASSRQIPGGTSGTQYF. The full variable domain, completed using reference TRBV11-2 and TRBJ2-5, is EAGVAQSPRYKIIEKRQSVAFWCNPISGHATLYWYQQILGQGPKLLIQFQNNGVVDDSQLPKDRFSAERLKGVDSTLKIQPAKLEDSAVYLCASSRQIPGGTSGTQYFGPGTRLLVL.

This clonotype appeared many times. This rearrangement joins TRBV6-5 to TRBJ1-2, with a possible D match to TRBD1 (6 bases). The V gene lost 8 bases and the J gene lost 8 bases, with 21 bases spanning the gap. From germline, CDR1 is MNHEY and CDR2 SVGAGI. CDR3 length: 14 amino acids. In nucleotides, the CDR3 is TGTGCCAGCTTCCGGAATGCAGGGGAAAGAGGCTACACCTTC. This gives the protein CASFRNAGERGYTF.

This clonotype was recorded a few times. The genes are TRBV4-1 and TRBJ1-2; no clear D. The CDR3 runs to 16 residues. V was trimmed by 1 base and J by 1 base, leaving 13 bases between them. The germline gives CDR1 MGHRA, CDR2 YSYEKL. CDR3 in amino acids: CASSQGRSNFNYGYTF. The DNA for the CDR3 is TGCGCCAGCAGCCAAGGACGGAGCAACTTTAACTATGGCTACACCTTC.

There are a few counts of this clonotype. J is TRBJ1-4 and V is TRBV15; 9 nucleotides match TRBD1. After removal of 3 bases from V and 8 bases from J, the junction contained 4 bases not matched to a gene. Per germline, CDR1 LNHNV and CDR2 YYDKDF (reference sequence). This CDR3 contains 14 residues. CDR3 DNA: TGTGCCACCAGCAGGGACAGGGGTAGGGAAAAACTGTTTTTT. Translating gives CATSRDRGREKLFF.

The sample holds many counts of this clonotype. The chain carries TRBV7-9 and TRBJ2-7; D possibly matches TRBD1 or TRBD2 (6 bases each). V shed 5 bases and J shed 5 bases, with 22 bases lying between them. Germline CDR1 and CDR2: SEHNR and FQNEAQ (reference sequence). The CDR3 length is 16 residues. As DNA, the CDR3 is TGTGCCAGCAGCCCGCGGGGCCAGGGGCGCGTCCACGAGCAGTACTTC. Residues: CASSPRGQGRVHEQYF.

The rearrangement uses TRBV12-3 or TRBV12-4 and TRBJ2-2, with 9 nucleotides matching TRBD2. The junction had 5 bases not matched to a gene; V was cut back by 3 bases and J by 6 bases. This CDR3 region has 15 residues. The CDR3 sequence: CASSFGTSPPGELFF. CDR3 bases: TGTGCCAGCAGTTTCGGGACTAGCCCTCCCGGGGAGCTGTTTTTT.